This TCR beta chain was recovered during a study of cytomegalovirus exposure and HLA in healthy donors. With regard to this clone: Its target is not known.

The length of the CDR3 is 14 residues. The germline CDR1 and CDR2 sequences are SGHTA and FQGTGA. Trimming removed 0 bases from V and 6 bases from J; junction bases left unmatched: 3. Whole-study results and caveats: When a later analysis was performed, an Asian-associated ancestry cluster reportedly had fewer N-insertions than the approximately 700-donor mean. Listed as cytomegalovirus-associated were 150 or so TCR beta chains. Analysis performed later showed TCR beta chains linked to HLA being more clonally expanded than equally common others. HLA alleles showed associations with some 17,000 TCR beta sequences in a later analysis, at a 0.05 false discovery rate.

PCR amplification relied on 60 Vbeta primers (plus 13 Jbeta primers). Here immunoSEQ multiplex PCR was the method, and the copy in TCRdb shows in-frame clones only, minus some. The sample records roughly 110,000 clones, about three quarters being singletons. The TCR was taken from a woman aged 45-65 years in good health and CMV-seropositive. V gene TRBV7-3 combines with J gene TRBJ1-1, with TRBD1 identical over 8 bases. What was sequenced was PBMCs. The CDR3 here is CASSLTSTGAEAFF. As DNA, the CDR3 is TGTGCCAGCAGCTTAACGTCGACAGGGGCTGAAGCTTTCTTT.